One sample yielded the 29 T cell receptor beta chains listed below, sequenced in a study of response to subunit inactivated influenza vaccine. TCRdb re-derived calls from the RT-PCR reads in MiXCR, one entry per CDR3 protein. The top ten hold 10% to 13% of the sample, which has hundreds of thousands of distinct CDR3 sequences, less than 25% seen once. The source was PBMCs from blood, collected approximately 22 months after vaccination. The receptors were gathered from a man in his fifties or sixties who received an inactivated influenza vaccine.

The V gene is TRBV4-3, the J gene TRBJ2-3; 10 bases are a match to TRBD2. Germline trimming cut 0 bases from V and 4 bases from J; bases unmatched to any gene: 7. Germline CDR1 and CDR2: LGHNA and YSLEER. CDR3 length equals 17 residues. As DNA, the CDR3 is TGCGCCAGCAGCCAAGATAGGAGCGGGGGGGCCTCAGATACGCAGTATTTT. As protein: CASSQDRSGGASDTQYF.

This chain connects TRBV29-1 to TRBJ1-3; tentatively, D is TRBD1 (5 bases). Trimming shortened V by 5 bases and J by 0 bases, and 8 bases separated the two germline ends. Germline CDR1 SQVTM, CDR2 ANQGSEA. The CDR3 runs 13 residues. The CDR3 coding sequence is TGCAGCGTTAGGAGGGGCTCTGGAAACACCATATATTTT. Encoded protein: CSVRRGSGNTIYF.

The table lists this clonotype with a few counts. The chain joins TRBV2 to TRBJ2-5; 8 nucleotides agree with TRBD1. The CDR3 is 14 residues long. Germline CDR1 is SNHLY and CDR2 is FYNNEI. V lost 7 bases, J lost 5 bases, and 9 bases stayed unmatched. CDR3 bases: TGTGCCAGCATGGGGACAGGAGCAAGGGAGACCCAGTACTTC. Its protein is CASMGTGARETQYF.

This clonotype was observed a handful of times. An end of the junction differs from the germline gene, which may be a read error. The CDR3 region is CASSLAASGGTDTQYF. The CDR3 bases are TGTGCTAGCAGCTTAGCGGCTAGCGGCGGCACAGATACGCAGTATTTT. The rearrangement uses TRBV7-7 and TRBJ2-3, with 7 nucleotides matching TRBD2. Germline V lookup: CDR1 SSHAT, CDR2 FNYEAQ (reference sequence). This CDR3 contains 16 residues.

J is TRBJ1-1 and V is TRBV12-3 or TRBV12-4; D ambiguous. The V gene lost 4 bases and the J gene lost 1 base, with 10 bases spanning the gap. The CDR3 runs 14 residues. The CDR3: CASSWGGPNTEAFF. The CDR3, as DNA: TGTGCCAGCAGTTGGGGAGGACCGAACACTGAAGCTTTCTTT.

The chain recombines TRBV11-2 with TRBJ2-6; unclear D gene. This CDR3 comprises 15 residues. Germline CDR1 is SGHAT and CDR2 is FQNNGV. The ends were cut back, 2 bases at V and 3 bases at J, with 8 bases in the middle. The CDR3 spells CASSLHPGGANVLTF. The CDR3 nucleotides read TGTGCCAGCAGCTTACACCCGGGTGGGGCCAACGTCCTGACTTTC.

The gene calls are TRBV2 and TRBJ2-7; D is unclear. Germline values: CDR1 SNHLY, CDR2 FYNNEI. There are 12 residues in the CDR3. Trimming removed 4 bases from V and 1 base from J, with 5 bases in between. Here the CDR3 DNA reads TGTGCCAGCAGTGTTCTATCCTACGAGCAGTACTTC. It is translated as CASSVLSYEQYF.

V and J are TRBV12-3 or TRBV12-4 and TRBJ1-4, with a possible D match to TRBD1 (6 bases). V dropped 6 bases and J dropped 2 bases, with 13 bases sitting between them. The CDR3 is 15 amino acids. CDR3: CASSQGGVTNEKLFF. CDR3 sequence (DNA): TGTGCCAGCAGCCAAGGGGGGGTCACTAATGAAAAACTGTTTTTT.

The chain links TRBV12-3 or TRBV12-4 to TRBJ1-1; D not resolved. The CDR3 extends over 15 amino acids. V lost 2 bases and J lost 1, with 11 bases in between. The CDR3 reads CASSLQAGSNTEAFF. The CDR3 coding sequence is TGTGCCAGCAGTTTACAGGCAGGTTCGAACACTGAAGCTTTCTTT.

This clonotype was detected only a few times. The rearrangement joins TRBV2 to TRBJ1-4, with D perhaps TRBD1 (5 bases). The CDR3 runs to 12 residues. Germline V CDR1 and CDR2: SNHLY, FYNNEI. The germline V and J ends were trimmed by 7 bases and 4 bases, with 7 bases remaining between them. The CDR3: CASIGDNEKLFF. The CDR3 DNA sequence: TGTGCCAGCATAGGGGATAATGAAAAACTGTTTTTT.

The chain uses TRBV18 and TRBJ1-3; 9 bases are a match to TRBD1. After removal of 0 bases from V and 0 bases from J, the junction contained 9 bases not matched to a gene. The CDR3 contains 19 residues. Germline CDR1 reads KGHSH; CDR2 reads LQKENI. The CDR3 spells CASSPPRDRVSSSGNTIYF. The CDR3 DNA is TGTGCCAGCTCACCACCTCGGGACAGGGTCTCTAGCTCTGGAAACACCATATATTTT.

Of note for this clonotype: A read error is likely, as this CDR3 ends without the conserved phenylalanine or tryptophan. This chain joins TRBV6-5 and TRBJ1-2, with a tentative D call TRBD1 (5 bases). V was pared by 2 bases and J by 4 bases, with 14 bases between. In germline, CDR1 is MNHEY, CDR2 SVGAGI. CDR3 length: 15 amino acids. This chain's CDR3 is CASSYTGGESYGYTL. The CDR3 region has the DNA TGTGCCAGCAGTTACACGGGGGGGGAATCCTATGGCTACACCCTC.

This clonotype has more than one count but fewer than ten. The V call is TRBV27, the J call TRBJ2-2; 10 positions agree with TRBD2. CDR3 size: 18 residues. Germline values: CDR1 MNHEY, CDR2 SMNVEV (reference sequence). Germline trimming cut 6 bases from V and 5 bases from J; bases unmatched to any gene: 15. CDR3 coding DNA: TGTGCCAGCAGCGTGGAAGGGGGACTAGCGCTCGAGACCGGGGAGCTGTTTTTT. It codes for CASSVEGGLALETGELFF.

This clonotype was observed once. The chain combines TRBV12-3 or TRBV12-4 with TRBJ2-2, with a possible D match to TRBD1 (6 bases). The CDR3 length is 14 residues. Trimming took off 6 bases at V and 3 bases at J, with 11 bases between the two ends. The CDR3 nucleotides read TGTGCCAGCAGCCGACAGGACTACACCGGGGAGCTGTTTTTT. Translating gives CASSRQDYTGELFF.

The chain recombines TRBV12-3 or TRBV12-4 with TRBJ1-3; D not resolved. V was trimmed by 5 bases and J by 4 bases, leaving 9 bases between them. CDR3 length: 13 residues. CDR3 sequence: CASSRTAGNTIYF. CDR3 in DNA: TGTGCCAGCAGTCGGACGGCCGGAAACACCATATATTTT.

Only a few counts were recorded for this clonotype. J is TRBJ2-5 and V is TRBV29-1; D uncertain. The CDR3 runs to 12 residues. CDR1 is SQVTM and CDR2 is ANQGSEA in the germline V gene. V lost 7 bases and J lost 2, with 11 bases in between. CDR3 coding DNA: TGCAGCGGCATGGTGGGGCAAGAGACCCAGTACTTC. Translating it yields CSGMVGQETQYF.

The rearrangement links TRBV20-1 to TRBJ1-1; no clear D. Trimming shortened V by 0 bases and J by 9 bases, and 14 bases separated the two germline ends. Per germline, CDR1 DFQATT and CDR2 SNEGSKA (reference sequence). The CDR3 has 13 residues. The CDR3 loop is CSARDKGGAQAFF. The CDR3 coding sequence is TGCAGTGCTAGAGATAAAGGCGGAGCCCAAGCTTTCTTT.

This clonotype was seen only a few times. The chain is built from TRBV10-2 and TRBJ1-4, with a tentative D call TRBD1 (6 bases). The CDR3 has 14 amino acids. V lost 5 bases, J lost 7 bases, and 14 bases lay in between. Germline-derived CDR1 and CDR2 are WSHSY and SAAADI. This CDR3 reads CASSWSRGGEKLFF. The CDR3 DNA reads as TGCGCCAGCAGTTGGAGCAGGGGTGGTGAAAAACTGTTTTTT.

The CDR3 DNA is TGTGCCAGCAGCCAAGGGACATTCCTAAGGGGAAAGGGTCAGCCCCAGCATTTT. This gives the protein CASSQGTFLRGKGQPQHF. J is TRBJ1-5 and V is TRBV4-2, with a weak D call TRBD1 (5 bases). Trimming removed 1 base at V and 6 bases at J, with 22 bases between. Germline CDR1 LGHNA, CDR2 YNFKEQ. The CDR3 spans 18 residues.

This clonotype has only a few counts. The J gene is TRBJ1-2, the V gene TRBV20-1; a weak D match, TRBD1 (5 bases). This CDR3 contains 17 residues. Trimming removed 0 bases from V and 4 bases from J, with 21 bases in between. The germline V gene encodes CDR1 DFQATT and CDR2 SNEGSKA (reference sequence). The CDR3 coding sequence is TGCAGTGCTAGAGATCCCCAAAGCCGGACATCTCTCTATGGCTACACCTTC. Translation: CSARDPQSRTSLYGYTF.

This clonotype was found a few times. CDR3 sequence reads: CASSLLISGDTQYF. The CDR3, as DNA: TGTGCCAGCAGCTTGTTAATTAGCGGGGATACGCAGTATTTT. The chain carries TRBV11-1 and TRBJ2-3; TRBD2 agrees at 7 bases. The V segment lost 3 bases and the J segment 6 bases; nucleotides outside the gene matches: 6. This CDR3 contains 14 residues. The V gene's germline CDR1 is SGHAT and CDR2 FQDESV (reference sequence).

The chain recombines TRBV12-3 or TRBV12-4 with TRBJ2-7; the match to TRBD1 covers 9 bases. The CDR3 has 13 amino acids. Unmatched junction bases numbered 5, after V lost 8 bases and J lost 3 bases. The CDR3: CASGRTGDYEQYF. DNA for the CDR3: TGTGCCAGCGGGCGGACAGGGGACTACGAGCAGTACTTC.

The chain joins TRBV10-3 to TRBJ1-6; D is unresolved. Trimming left V 0 bases short and J 3 bases short, with 9 bases between. The CDR3 has 16 residues. Germline V gene sequence: CDR1 ENHRY, CDR2 SYGVKD. CDR3 sequence reads: CAISESTRGYNSPLHF. The CDR3 coding sequence is TGTGCCATCAGTGAGTCGACCCGAGGCTATAATTCACCCCTCCACTTT.

In nucleotides, the CDR3 is TGTGCCATCAGGGTGAACCGGGACAGTGACACCGGGGAGCTGTTTTTT. It yields the protein CAIRVNRDSDTGELFF. This sequence joins TRBV10-3 and TRBJ2-2, with 7 bases that match TRBD1. V shed 6 bases, J shed 3 bases, and the junction held 10 bases outside the gene matches. The CDR3 loop spans 16 amino acids. The germline gives CDR1 ENHRY, CDR2 SYGVKD.

This clonotype was counted at least ten times. V usage is TRBV28 and J usage is TRBJ1-1, with D hard to call. The V gene lost 5 bases and the J gene lost 0 bases, with 19 bases spanning the gap. This CDR3 has 17 residues. Germline lookup yields CDR1 MDHEN and CDR2 SYDVKM. This chain's CDR3 is CASSLIGWAVMNTEAFF. The CDR3 DNA follows: TGTGCCAGCAGTCTCATCGGCTGGGCAGTCATGAACACTGAAGCTTTCTTT.

This clonotype was seen ten or more times. The chain has TRBV4-2 and TRBJ1-1; the match to TRBD1 covers 11 bases. Germline lookup yields CDR1 LGHNA and CDR2 YNFKEQ. This CDR3 comprises 16 residues. The J segment lost 6 bases and the V segment lost 4 bases, leaving 10 bases of the junction unmatched. Here the CDR3 reads CASSPSSGQGVAEAFF. Written as DNA, the CDR3 is TGTGCCAGCAGCCCCTCCTCGGGACAGGGGGTCGCTGAAGCTTTCTTT.

Only a few counts were recorded for this clonotype. This chain connects TRBV27 to TRBJ1-1; tentatively, D is TRBD1 (6 bases). This CDR3 comprises 15 residues. V lost 2 bases and J 5 bases, leaving 15 bases between the germline ends. CDR1 MNHEY and CDR2 SMNVEV come from the germline V gene (reference sequence). The DNA for the CDR3 is TGTGCCAGCAGTTTAGTTAGGCTTAGGGGGACTGAAGCTTTCTTT. Translating gives CASSLVRLRGTEAFF.

The chain couples TRBV5-1 to TRBJ2-5, with D possibly TRBD2 on 5 matching bases. The CDR3 length is 15 residues. The germline V and J ends were trimmed by 4 bases and 0 bases, with 13 bases remaining between them. The germline CDR1 and CDR2 sequences are SGHRS and YFSETQ. This chain's CDR3 is CASSVGPADQETQYF. Here the CDR3 DNA reads TGCGCCAGCAGCGTAGGTCCAGCGGACCAAGAGACCCAGTACTTC. The variable domain in full, with the rest retrieved from reference TRBV5-1 and TRBJ2-5, is KAGVTQTPRYLIKTRGQQVTLSCSPISGHRSVSWYQQTPGQGLQFLFEYFSETQRNKGNFPGRFSGRQFSNSRSEMNVSTLELGDSALYLCASSVGPADQETQYFGPGTRLLVL.

The table lists this clonotype with many counts. This chain uses TRBV20-1 with TRBJ2-5; the D gene is possibly TRBD2 (5 bases). The CDR3 contains 13 residues. V gave up 0 bases and J gave up 4 bases, with 9 bases separating them. From germline, CDR1 is DFQATT and CDR2 SNEGSKA (reference sequence). The DNA of the CDR3 is TGCAGTGCTAGAGATGTCGGGGTAGAGACCCAGTACTTC. The encoded protein is CSARDVGVETQYF.